One sample yielded the 21 T cell receptor beta chains listed below, sequenced in a study of Graves' ophthalmopathy and Graves' hyperthyroidism. Researchers took RNA transcripts and amplified TCR beta CDR3 regions from them. Second-round multiplex PCR followed a first-round RT-PCR using HTBI primers. TCRdb reprocessed the multiplex PCR reads via MiXCR and lists one record per CDR3 protein. Found here are over a million distinct CDR3 sequences, about two fifths of them singletons; the top ten hold around 10%. Specimen: peripheral blood or thyroid tissue (not recorded which). The receptors were sampled from an adult man with Graves' hyperthyroidism.

This clonotype was found a few times. The V call is TRBV19, the J call TRBJ1-2; D call uncertain. Germline V CDR1 and CDR2: LNHDA, SQIVND (reference sequence). There are 15 residues in the CDR3. V lost 4 bases to trimming and J lost 4 bases, with 16 bases between them. CDR3 protein: CASSTGDPGVYGYTF. The CDR3, as DNA: TGTGCCAGTAGTACCGGGGATCCCGGTGTCTATGGCTACACCTTC.

V and J are TRBV7-2 and TRBJ1-4, with D tentatively TRBD1 (5 bases). CDR1 and CDR2 from the germline V gene are SGHTA and FQGNSA. The V and J ends lost 4 bases and 0 bases respectively, with 24 bases between them. The length of the CDR3 is 20 residues. The chain's CDR3 is CASSSKGLDLATATNEKLFF. In DNA, the CDR3 is TGTGCCAGCAGCTCCAAGGGTTTAGATCTCGCGACAGCAACTAATGAAAAACTGTTTTTT.

At least ten counts were recorded for this clonotype. The chain joins TRBV29-1 to TRBJ2-7; 14 bases are shared with TRBD2. J was trimmed by 1 base and V by 3 bases; bases with no gene match: 5. The CDR3 runs 16 residues. CDR1 and CDR2 from the germline V gene are SQVTM and ANQGSEA. The CDR3 loop is CSVEGGLAGGSYEQYF. Here the CDR3 DNA reads TGCAGCGTTGAGGGTGGACTAGCGGGAGGTTCCTACGAGCAGTACTTC.

The chain has TRBV7-2 and TRBJ1-2; D is ambiguous. Trimming took 1 base from V and 6 from J, leaving 9 bases between them. This CDR3 has 13 amino acids. The V gene's germline CDR1 is SGHTA and CDR2 FQGNSA. Here the CDR3 DNA reads TGTGCCAGCAGCTTAGAGCCAAGGGATGGCTACACCTTC. Residues: CASSLEPRDGYTF.

The chain carries TRBV7-9 and TRBJ2-7; perhaps TRBD2 as D (6 bases). The end of the DNA aligns better with TRBJ2-1, so the J call may be wrong. The germline CDR1 and CDR2 sequences are SEHNR and FQNEAQ (reference sequence). CDR3 length equals 12 residues. The CDR3 spells CASSYDGGEQFF. CDR3 DNA sequence: TGTGCCAGCAGTTATGACGGGGGTGAGCAGTTCTTC.

This clonotype was counted many times. J is TRBJ1-3 and V is TRBV14; D remains unclear. CDR1 and CDR2 from the germline V gene are SGHDN and FVKESK. V was cut by 5 bases and J by 0 bases, with 14 bases left in between. This CDR3 is 16 amino acids long. In nucleotides, the CDR3 is TGTGCCAGCAGCTCAAAGAGAAGTAACTCTGGAAACACCATATATTTT. Protein product: CASSSKRSNSGNTIYF.

V gene TRBV10-3 combines with J gene TRBJ1-1, with D tentatively TRBD1 (5 bases). The CDR3 has 14 amino acids. The V end lost 0 bases, the J end lost 4 bases, and 9 bases lay between the germline ends. Germline loops: CDR1 ENHRY, CDR2 SYGVKD. CDR3 bases: TGTGCCATCAGTGAGTCCAGGGCGAGCACTGAAGCTTTCTTT. Translation gives CAISESRASTEAFF.

For this clonotype: A read error may account for a junction end that differs from germline. The V gene is TRBV10-3, the J gene TRBJ1-1, with no clear D. In germline, CDR1 is ENHRY, CDR2 SYGVKD. CDR3 length: 13 amino acids. The CDR3 here is CAIIEDGNTEAFF. CDR3 sequence (DNA): TGTGCCATCATTGAGGACGGGAACACTGAAGCTTTCTTT.

This clonotype has only one observation. Given the absence of the conserved phenylalanine or tryptophan at the CDR3 end, a read error is likely. No DNA is shown, since the ends of the CDR3 on it are uncertain; the CDR3 is the one TCRdb lists. The genes are TRBV10-3 and TRBJ1-1; TRBD1, the table's D call, was not compared with the DNA. The germline V gene encodes CDR1 ENHRY and CDR2 SYGVKD. The CDR3 region is 11 residues in length, termini included. The CDR3 sequence is CAISADRGLNS.

The genes are TRBV20-1 and TRBJ2-7; 10 bases map to TRBD1. V gave up 7 bases and J gave up 0 bases; unmatched junction bases: 6. The CDR3 covers 14 residues. Germline values: CDR1 DFQATT, CDR2 SNEGSKA (reference sequence). The CDR3 region has the DNA TGCAGTGTCGGGGACAGGGGACTCTCCTACGAGCAGTACTTC. This encodes CSVGDRGLSYEQYF.

The chain links TRBV10-3 to TRBJ1-5; TRBD1 is a possible D gene (5 bases). V dropped 2 bases and J dropped 5 bases, with 13 bases sitting between them. The CDR3 has 15 residues. Germline V lookup: CDR1 ENHRY, CDR2 SYGVKD. The CDR3 spells CAISEQGSGDQPQHF. The CDR3 nucleotides read TGTGCCATCAGTGAGCAGGGTTCGGGGGATCAGCCCCAGCATTTT.

This clonotype was counted once. The chain is built from TRBV9 and TRBJ2-3, with D perhaps matching TRBD2 (5 bases). The CDR3 contains 14 residues. Germline CDR1 and CDR2: SGDLS and YYNGEE. V was shortened by 0 bases and J by 2 bases, with 7 bases between the two germline ends. Here the CDR3 DNA reads TGTGCCAGCAGCGTAGAGGGAGTCACAGATACGCAGTATTTT. As protein: CASSVEGVTDTQYF.

This clonotype showed up just a few times. The rearrangement joins TRBV10-3 to TRBJ1-6; no firm D call. V lost 10 bases to trimming and J lost 1 base, with 11 bases between them. CDR3 length: 14 amino acids. Germline V CDR1 and CDR2: ENHRY, SYGVKD. The DNA of the CDR3 is TGTGCCACGGGCGGGATTTCCTATAATTCACCCCTCCACTTT. It specifies CATGGISYNSPLHF.

This clonotype was recorded many times. J is TRBJ1-1 and V is TRBV29-1; maybe TRBD1 (5 bases). The CDR3 contains 15 residues. Trimming took off 8 bases at V and 0 bases at J, with 19 bases between the two ends. CDR1 is SQVTM, CDR2 ANQGSEA, per germline. The CDR3 protein is CSSTGVGQLNTEAFF. The CDR3 DNA reads TGCAGCTCCACCGGGGTGGGGCAGTTGAACACTGAAGCTTTCTTT.

The chain has TRBV25-1 and TRBJ2-7; D remains unclear. CDR3 size: 13 residues. CDR1 and CDR2 from the germline V gene are MGHDK and SYGVNS. V was clipped by 3 bases and J by 6 bases, with 12 bases between them. The CDR3 DNA reads TGTGCCAGCAGTGATAACAGACGGTTCGAGCAGTACTTC. Amino acids: CASSDNRRFEQYF.

The rearrangement links TRBV29-1 to TRBJ1-3; a possible D gene is TRBD1 (5 bases). Trimming took off 8 bases at V and 4 bases at J, with 18 bases between the two ends. CDR1 and CDR2 (germline): SQVTM, ANQGSEA. The CDR3 sequence is 14 residues long. The CDR3 here is CSLVRGTIGNTIYF. CDR3 coding DNA: TGCAGCTTAGTACGAGGGACGATCGGAAACACCATATATTTT.

The sample holds many counts of this clonotype. V usage is TRBV7-6 and J usage is TRBJ2-5; unclear D gene. This CDR3 has 13 residues. The V gene's germline CDR1 is SGHVS and CDR2 FNYEAQ. V lost 5 bases to trimming and J lost 5 bases, with 12 bases between them. For the CDR3, the DNA is TGTGCCAGCAGCCCCACGCCCCCTGAGACCCAGTACTTC. It translates to CASSPTPPETQYF.

This clonotype was detected once. V and J are TRBV20-1 and TRBJ1-5; unclear D gene. The V gene lost 6 bases and the J gene lost 2 bases, with 8 bases spanning the gap. Germline assignment: CDR1 DFQATT and CDR2 SNEGSKA (reference sequence). The CDR3 is made up of 12 amino acids. CDR3 protein: CSAGFGNQPQHF. The CDR3 nucleotides are TGCAGTGCCGGGTTCGGCAATCAGCCCCAGCATTTT.

This sequence joins TRBV25-1 and TRBJ2-2; D remains ambiguous. The germline V gene encodes CDR1 MGHDK and CDR2 SYGVNS. The CDR3 sequence is 16 residues long. V dropped 6 bases and J dropped 5 bases, with 19 bases sitting between them. CDR3 loop: CASSPSRKTITGELFF. CDR3 DNA sequence: TGTGCCAGCAGCCCAAGCAGAAAGACGATAACCGGGGAGCTGTTTTTT.

Comments on this clonotype: This may be a read error, as it is one base from a much larger clone. The chain employs TRBV20-1 and TRBJ1-2; D is possibly TRBD1 (6 bases). The length of the CDR3 is 15 residues. V lost 3 bases, J lost 8 bases, and 22 bases lay in between. Germline V gene sequence: CDR1 DFQATT, CDR2 SNEGSKA (reference sequence). The chain's CDR3 is CSASTSSRGLEGYTF. The CDR3 region has the DNA TGCAGTGCTAGCACGAGCAGCAGGGGTTTGGAAGGCTACACCTTC.

The J gene is TRBJ2-5, the V gene TRBV20-1, with TRBD2 matching over 14 bases. The CDR3 totals 15 residues. Germline CDR1 DFQATT, CDR2 SNEGSKA (reference sequence). The V and J ends lost 3 bases and 5 bases, in that order; junction bases with no gene match: 5. CDR3 DNA: TGCAGTGCTAGGGGAGGGACTAGCGGGGGTGAGACCCAGTACTTC. This gives the protein CSARGGTSGGETQYF.